The present T cell receptor (beta chain) was sequenced within a study of metastatic and nonmetastatic thyroid tumors. TCRdb redid the clone calls on the PCR reads using MiXCR. This sample has tens of thousands of clones, with over 40% found just once. This CDR3 has 14 residues. With 0 bases removed from V and 5 bases from J, the gap between germline ends came to 11 bases. This clone was counted many times. Every patient underwent thyroid surgery untreated. Sequences were obtained from tumor tissue. This receptor was obtained from a male donor with papillary thyroid cancer or a benign thyroid nodule (not recorded which). Some clones in this sample may be carry-over from other donors' samples. The chain employs TRBV12-3 or TRBV12-4 and TRBJ2-7; perhaps D is TRBD1 or TRBD2 (5 bases each). For the CDR3, the DNA is TGTGCCAGCAGTTTAGCGGGGACGGCCCACGAGCAGTACTTC. It is translated as CASSLAGTAHEQYF.